This TCR beta chain was found in a study of T cells after yellow fever vaccination. This clonotype was found many times. Its antigen is unknown. A universal primer site and UMIs were added as TCR cDNA was made by 5'RACE template switching. TCRdb passed the 5' RACE reads through MiXCR, listing each CDR3 protein once. The data show just under 600,000 distinct CDR3 sequences, roughly 12% seen once. Deletions cut 3 bases from V and 3 bases from J, with 9 bases between. The CDR3 totals 13 residues. Study results and caveats: When the response was secondary, it was weaker but reached its peak faster, day 5 versus 15. Abundant clonotypes (contaminants from the bulk population) could be present in FACS-sorted repertoires.

The material sequenced was PBMCs, taken on the day of the yellow fever booster vaccination. This sequence was found in a man in his thirties or forties who received the YFV17D yellow fever vaccine. The rearrangement links TRBV12-3 or TRBV12-4 to TRBJ2-7; a possible D gene is TRBD2 (6 bases). CDR3 in amino acids: CASSFGRSYEQYF. The CDR3 DNA reads as TGTGCCAGCAGTTTCGGGAGAAGCTACGAGCAGTACTTC.